This T cell receptor (beta chain) was identified during a study of T cell repertoires in cytomegalovirus infection. Study-level information: Public TCR beta signatures indicated both CMV infection and matching HLA type.

TCRdb recomputed calls from the reads with MiXCR, one row per CDR3 protein. Among approximately 300,000 distinct CDR3 sequences listed, 25% to 30% were seen once. A word on this clonotype: Antigen specificity is unknown.

The CDR3 consists of 16 residues. V lost 5 bases and J lost 6; bases outside the gene matches: 8. The V gene's germline CDR1 is SGHVS and CDR2 FQNEAQ. The chain combines TRBV7-8 with TRBJ1-5; TRBD1 aligns across 12 bases. The sequence was collected from a human donor in good health (CMV status not recorded). Some clones in this sample may be carry-over from other donors' samples. The starting material was cultured PBMCs, obtained from culture after CMV antigen stimulation. The CDR3 DNA reads TGTGCCAGCAGCCGGCGGGACAGGGGGCTCGGTCAGCCCCAGCATTTT. Encoded protein: CASSRRDRGLGQPQHF.